The 26 T cell receptor beta chains listed next were all sequenced from one sample in a study of cytotoxic CD8 clonotypes in ibrutinib-treated CLL. Using immunoSEQ multiplex PCR, the repertoire was profiled, and TCRdb retains in-frame clones only, with some absent. The sample includes around 52,000 clones, roughly 50% of them seen just once. The sequences come from PBMCs, collected after 24 months of ibrutinib treatment. Receptors were obtained from a human donor with chronic lymphocytic leukemia.

The chain joins TRBV2 to TRBJ1-2; D gene ambiguous. The V end was cut by 7 bases, the J end by 2 bases, with 17 bases between. There are 15 residues in the CDR3. Germline V CDR1 and CDR2: SNHLY, FYNNEI. The CDR3 loop reads CASKWEAGRNYGYTF. Written as DNA, the CDR3 is TGTGCCAGCAAATGGGAGGCGGGTCGGAACTATGGCTACACCTTC.

This chain uses TRBV6-4 with TRBJ2-2; D remains unclear. Trimming removed 5 bases from V and 2 bases from J, with 9 bases in between. CDR1 is MRHNA and CDR2 is SNTAGT in the germline V gene. The CDR3 loop spans 14 amino acids. The CDR3 region is CASSTERNTGELFF. The CDR3, as DNA: TGTGCCAGCAGTACGGAGAGAAACACCGGGGAGCTGTTTTTT.

This clone was counted once. The chain uses TRBV19 and TRBJ2-7, with 7 bases aligning to TRBD1. J was trimmed by 1 base and V by 3 bases; bases with no gene match: 3. Looked up from germline, CDR1 is LNHDA and CDR2 is SQIVND (reference sequence). This CDR3 comprises 14 residues. The CDR3 bases are TGTGCCAGTAGTATCGGCAGGGGGTCCTACGAGCAGTACTTC. Its protein is CASSIGRGSYEQYF.

The J gene is TRBJ2-3, the V gene TRBV7-8; D is perhaps TRBD2 (6 bases). Deletions cut 3 bases from V and 2 bases from J, with 9 bases between. The CDR3 runs to 14 residues. Germline V gene sequence: CDR1 SGHVS, CDR2 FQNEAQ. This CDR3 reads CASSLGLITDTQYF. The DNA for the CDR3 is TGTGCCAGCAGCTTGGGACTCATCACAGATACGCAGTATTTT.

The J gene is TRBJ1-6, the V gene TRBV2, with 7 positions matching TRBD1. Germline lookup yields CDR1 SNHLY and CDR2 FYNNEI. After removal of 4 bases from V and 10 bases from J, the junction contained 7 bases not matched to a gene. The CDR3 spans 14 residues. CDR3 sequence: CASSGRQGGSPLHF. CDR3 nucleotide sequence: TGTGCCAGCAGTGGGAGACAGGGAGGGTCACCCCTCCACTTT. The whole variable domain, filled in from reference TRBV2 and TRBJ1-6, reads EPEVTQTPSHQVTQMGQEVILRCVPISNHLYFYWYRQILGQKVEFLVSFYNNEISEKSEIFDDQFSVERPDGSNFTLKIRSTKLEDSAMYFCASSGRQGGSPLHFGNGTRLTVT.

The V gene is TRBV27, the J gene TRBJ1-4; a weak D match, TRBD1 (5 bases). The CDR3 sequence is 19 residues long. Germline assignment: CDR1 MNHEY and CDR2 SMNVEV (reference sequence). Trimming stripped 0 bases from V and 0 bases from J, with 17 bases between. For the CDR3, the DNA is TGTGCCAGCAGTTTATCCTTTCGGGACGGAATTGCAACTAATGAAAAACTGTTTTTT. Protein sequence: CASSLSFRDGIATNEKLFF.

The chain carries TRBV5-1 and TRBJ2-1; TRBD2 matches 10 bases. The CDR3 sequence is 15 residues long. Unmatched junction bases numbered 2, after V lost 4 bases and J lost 1 base. Germline V CDR1 and CDR2: SGHRS, YFSETQ. The CDR3 region has the DNA TGCGCCAGCAGCCAGGGACTAGCGTCCTACAATGAGCAGTTCTTC. Translating it yields CASSQGLASYNEQFF.

CDR3 protein: CASSRRPGQSNYGYTF. CDR3 nucleotide sequence: TGTGCCAGCTCCCGCCGCCCGGGACAGTCAAACTATGGCTACACCTTC. The V call is TRBV9, the J call TRBJ1-2; 7 bases align to TRBD1. V shed 7 bases, J shed 2 bases, and the junction held 14 bases outside the gene matches. The CDR3 has 16 amino acids. Germline assignment: CDR1 SGDLS and CDR2 YYNGEE.

This clone was detected many times. This rearrangement joins TRBV27 to TRBJ2-7; 11 bases align to TRBD2. V shed 7 bases, J shed 2 bases, and the junction held 7 bases outside the gene matches. Germline V gene lookup returns CDR1 MNHEY and CDR2 SMNVEV (reference sequence). The CDR3 covers 15 residues. The CDR3 loop is CASIATSGTPYEQYF. CDR3 DNA: TGTGCCAGCATCGCGACTAGCGGGACCCCCTACGAGCAGTACTTC.

The chain has TRBV7-2 and TRBJ2-3; 7 nucleotides agree with TRBD1. Germline-derived CDR1 and CDR2 are SGHTA and FQGNSA. Unmatched junction bases numbered 7, after V lost 5 bases and J lost 2 bases. CDR3 size: 15 residues. The CDR3 DNA sequence: TGTGCCAGCAGCCTAATACAGGGGTACACAGATACGCAGTATTTT. Encoded protein: CASSLIQGYTDTQYF.

The J gene is TRBJ1-5, the V gene TRBV29-1, with D maybe TRBD1 (6 bases). Trimming removed 2 bases at V and 3 bases at J, with 11 bases between. The germline gives CDR1 SQVTM, CDR2 ANQGSEA. This CDR3 is built from 14 residues. The CDR3 DNA reads as TGCAGCGTTGAAACGGGGGGCCCCAATCAGCCCCAGCATTTT. Translating gives CSVETGGPNQPQHF.

J is TRBJ1-5 and V is TRBV10-3, with 11 bases identical to TRBD1. Germline lookup yields CDR1 ENHRY and CDR2 SYGVKD. V trimming: 11 bases; J trimming: 5 bases; junction bases outside the gene matches: 8. The CDR3 totals 14 residues. CDR3 DNA: TGTGCCTCCCGAGGGACAGGGGGAGATCAGCCCCAGCATTTT. This sequence encodes CASRGTGGDQPQHF.

At least ten counts were recorded for this clone. This chain connects TRBV5-1 to TRBJ1-6, with D hard to call. V was trimmed by 3 bases and J by 7 bases, leaving 11 bases between them. CDR3 length: 14 amino acids. Germline V gene sequence: CDR1 SGHRS, CDR2 YFSETQ. The CDR3 sequence is CASSSSVGNSPLHF. CDR3 nucleotides: TGCGCCAGCAGCTCCTCGGTCGGAAATTCACCCCTCCACTTT.

This clone was seen at least ten times. V is TRBV5-5 and J is TRBJ1-1; a possible D gene is TRBD1 (5 bases). Germline V CDR1 and CDR2: SGHKS, YYEKEE (reference sequence). Trimming removed 4 bases from V and 2 bases from J, with 15 bases in between. The CDR3 has 15 residues. The CDR3 sequence: CASSLLGQGNTEAFF. The DNA of the CDR3 is TGTGCCAGCAGCCTCCTTGGGCAGGGAAACACTGAAGCTTTCTTT.

This clone came up many times. CDR3 region: CASSFNRGQWTQYF. In DNA form, the CDR3 reads TGTGCCAGCAGCTTTAACAGGGGGCAGTGGACCCAGTACTTC. The gene calls are TRBV5-4 and TRBJ2-5, with TRBD1 matching over 9 bases. The J segment lost 7 bases and the V segment lost 2 bases, leaving 6 bases of the junction unmatched. CDR1 SGHNT and CDR2 YYREEE come from the germline V gene (reference sequence). The CDR3 contains 14 residues.

CDR3 in DNA: TGTGCCAGCAGCTCGCTCCACTCCTTAGCGGGAGGTTTCTTC. Its protein product is CASSSLHSLAGGFF. The J gene is TRBJ2-1, the V gene TRBV5-6; 10 bases line up with TRBD2. The CDR3 totals 14 residues. Germline V gives CDR1 SGHDT, CDR2 YYEEEE. The V gene end was trimmed by 3 bases and the J gene end by 16 bases; junction bases not matched to a gene: 13.

This chain joins TRBV10-3 and TRBJ2-7, with 10 bases lining up with TRBD2. CDR1 ENHRY and CDR2 SYGVKD come from the germline V gene. Trimming at V came to 7 bases and at J to 3 bases, leaving 9 bases not matched to a gene. The CDR3 loop spans 15 amino acids. The CDR3 protein is CAITIAGGPNYEQYV. The CDR3 region has the DNA TGTGCCATCACCATAGCGGGGGGACCAAACTACGAGCAGTACGTC.

The chain carries TRBV6-5 and TRBJ1-5, with TRBD1 matching over 11 bases. Germline V gene lookup returns CDR1 MNHEY and CDR2 SVGAGI. J lost 7 bases, V lost 6 bases, and 5 bases had no gene match. This CDR3 contains 14 residues. CDR3 sequence (DNA): TGTGCCAGCAGGGGACAGGGGGAGAGCCAGCCCCAGCATTTT. It encodes CASRGQGESQPQHF.

The chain links TRBV28 to TRBJ1-2; tentative D call: TRBD1 (5 bases). Germline loops: CDR1 MDHEN, CDR2 SYDVKM. The CDR3 is 14 amino acids. V gave up 5 bases and J gave up 5 bases, with 15 bases separating them. The CDR3 DNA follows: TGTGCCAGCAGTCCCGGGCCCAGACAGTATGGCTACACCTTC. It translates to CASSPGPRQYGYTF.

J is TRBJ1-3 and V is TRBV18; D remains unclear. CDR3 size: 15 residues. The V and J ends lost 1 base and 0 bases respectively, with 7 bases between them. Germline loops: CDR1 KGHSH, CDR2 LQKENI. The CDR3 sequence: CASSPRQVSGNTIYF. The DNA of the CDR3 is TGTGCCAGCTCACCACGCCAGGTCTCTGGAAACACCATATATTTT.

The rearrangement links TRBV30 to TRBJ1-1; 7 bases agree with TRBD1. The trim removed 5 bases at V and 8 bases at J, leaving 11 bases unmatched. The CDR3 covers 13 residues. Germline V gene sequence: CDR1 GTSNPN, CDR2 SVGIG (reference sequence). DNA for the CDR3: TGTGCCTGGGTCGGGGACAGACCTTCCGAAGCTTTCTTT. Translating gives CAWVGDRPSEAFF.

The rearrangement uses TRBV6-5 and TRBJ2-1; a weak D match, TRBD2 (5 bases). The germline gives CDR1 MNHEY, CDR2 SVGAGI. This CDR3 has 13 amino acids. V was shortened by 2 bases and J by 7 bases, with 9 bases between the two germline ends. CDR3 coding DNA: TGTGCCAGCAGTTACGAGGGAAAGAATGAGCAGTTCTTC. Its translation: CASSYEGKNEQFF.

This rearrangement joins TRBV5-1 to TRBJ2-2; 7 bases line up with TRBD2. The junction had 14 bases not matched to a gene; V was cut back by 8 bases and J by 1 base. There are 17 residues in the CDR3. Germline values: CDR1 SGHRS, CDR2 YFSETQ. The CDR3 here is CASESPAGHVNTGELFF. DNA of the CDR3: TGCGCCAGTGAGTCCCCAGCGGGGCACGTGAACACCGGGGAGCTGTTTTTT.

CDR3 residues: CASSLESLAGGYQETQYF. Here the CDR3 DNA reads TGCGCCAGCAGCTTGGAGTCCCTAGCGGGGGGTTACCAAGAGACCCAGTACTTC. The rearrangement uses TRBV5-1 and TRBJ2-5; 11 bases align to TRBD2. The CDR3 length is 18 residues. V dropped 0 bases and J dropped 0; count of bases not matched to a gene: 7. The germline CDR1 and CDR2 sequences are SGHRS and YFSETQ.

The chain recombines TRBV7-9 with TRBJ2-1, with D unresolved. The length of the CDR3 is 12 residues. Germline V lookup: CDR1 SEHNR, CDR2 FQNEAQ (reference sequence). V was shortened by 2 bases and J by 8 bases, with 7 bases between the two germline ends. CDR3 nucleotide sequence: TGTGCCAGCAGCTTACGCGAGCATGAGCAGTTCTTC. Amino acids: CASSLREHEQFF.

This clone was counted at least ten times. The chain uses TRBV7-9 and TRBJ1-1; TRBD1 is a possible D gene (6 bases). Germline CDR1 reads SEHNR; CDR2 reads FQNEAQ (reference sequence). The length of the CDR3 is 13 residues. Trimming removed 3 bases from V and 1 base from J, with 6 bases in between. The CDR3 loop reads CASSLTGNTEAFF. CDR3 nucleotide sequence: TGTGCCAGCAGCTTGACAGGGAACACTGAAGCTTTCTTT.